The 21 T cell receptor beta chains below come from one sample, sequenced in a study of blood T cell repertoires in COVID-19. Method: immunoSEQ multiplex PCR; TCRdb's copy keeps in-frame clones and lacks some. Of roughly 200,000 clones in the sample, 80% to 90% were seen once. Sequenced: PBMCs or T cells enriched from blood (not recorded which). These receptor sequences come from a woman aged 40 to 55 with acute COVID-19.

The genes are TRBV7-9 and TRBJ2-1; 7 nucleotides match TRBD2. CDR1 and CDR2 from the germline V gene are SEHNR and FQNEAQ (reference sequence). The CDR3 is made up of 15 amino acids. With 5 bases clipped from V and 2 bases from J, the junction kept 6 bases outside the gene matches. Here the CDR3 DNA reads TGTGCCAGCAGCCGAAGCGGGGACCCCTACAATGAGCAGTTCTTC. Translating gives CASSRSGDPYNEQFF.

CDR3 DNA sequence: TGCGCCAGCAGCTCCGCGACGACAGGGGGTTTCACAGATACGCAGTATTTT. Amino acids: CASSSATTGGFTDTQYF. This chain uses TRBV5-1 with TRBJ2-3, with 9 bases identical to TRBD1. The length of the CDR3 is 17 residues. Germline V lookup: CDR1 SGHRS, CDR2 YFSETQ. V shed 3 bases and J 2 bases; nucleotides not matched to a gene: 10.

V is TRBV18 and J is TRBJ1-2; unclear D gene. The CDR3 length is 17 residues. From germline, CDR1 is KGHSH and CDR2 LQKENI. Trimming pared 0 bases from V and 2 bases from J, leaving 16 bases between. The CDR3 loop reads CASSPPTLLSGNYGYTF. The CDR3 DNA reads TGTGCCAGCTCACCACCCACCCTCTTATCGGGGAACTATGGCTACACCTTC.

This clone was detected only once. V and J are TRBV6-5 and TRBJ2-5; TRBD2 matches 7 bases. Germline loops: CDR1 MNHEY, CDR2 SVGAGI. Unmatched junction bases numbered 9, after V lost 4 bases and J lost 1 base. CDR3 length: 16 residues. In nucleotides, the CDR3 is TGTGCCAGCAGTTCTAAAACAGCGGGGCTCCAAGAGACCCAGTACTTC. Translated, it gives CASSSKTAGLQETQYF.

The rearrangement joins TRBV11-3 to TRBJ2-1; TRBD1 might be the D (6 bases). The length of the CDR3 is 14 residues. Germline CDR1 SGHNT, CDR2 YENEEA. The germline V and J ends were trimmed by 4 bases and 5 bases, with 12 bases remaining between them. The CDR3 here is CASSSAGADNEQFF. CDR3 bases: TGTGCCAGCAGCTCGGCAGGGGCGGACAATGAGCAGTTCTTC.

This chain links TRBV27 with TRBJ2-7; perhaps TRBD1 as D (6 bases). This CDR3 has 16 amino acids. Trimming cost V 1 base and J 0 bases, with 13 bases left between them. CDR1 and CDR2 (germline): MNHEY, SMNVEV (reference sequence). The CDR3: CASSLLGASSSYEQYF. For the CDR3, the DNA is TGTGCCAGCAGTTTATTGGGGGCCTCGAGCTCCTACGAGCAGTACTTC.

This clone was observed a single time. The rearrangement joins TRBV3-1 (or the pseudogene TRBV3-2) to TRBJ2-5; 9 nucleotides agree with TRBD1. There are 15 residues in the CDR3. Unmatched junction bases numbered 8, after V lost 4 bases and J lost 5 bases. Germline values: CDR1 LGHDT, CDR2 YNNKEL (reference sequence). The CDR3 is CASSPLNRGQETQYF. The CDR3 DNA reads TGTGCCAGCAGCCCTCTTAACAGGGGGCAGGAGACCCAGTACTTC.

The rearrangement joins TRBV3-1 (or the pseudogene TRBV3-2) to TRBJ2-5; 7 nucleotides line up with TRBD2. Losses at the gene ends were 4 bases for V and 5 bases for J; bases not matched to a gene: 13. This CDR3 has 16 amino acids. Germline V gene sequence: CDR1 LGHDT, CDR2 YNNKEL (reference sequence). CDR3 DNA: TGTGCCAGCAGCCGAGGCGGTCGGGGGGTCGAGGAGACCCAGTACTTC. Protein product: CASSRGGRGVEETQYF.

The rearrangement uses TRBV19 and TRBJ1-2, with 8 bases identical to TRBD1. Per germline, CDR1 LNHDA and CDR2 SQIVND (reference sequence). After removal of 5 bases from V and 9 bases from J, the junction contained 8 bases not matched to a gene. There are 13 residues in the CDR3. Here the CDR3 reads CASSSGTGFSYTF. Written as DNA, the CDR3 is TGTGCCAGTAGTTCGGGGACAGGCTTCAGCTACACCTTC.

The rearrangement joins TRBV4-3 to TRBJ1-2; 9 nucleotides align to TRBD1. Trimming at V came to 3 bases and at J to 4 bases, leaving 6 bases not matched to a gene. The CDR3 totals 15 residues. The germline CDR1 and CDR2 sequences are LGHNA and YSLEER. CDR3 bases: TGCGCCAGCAGCCACCTAGGACAGGGGATCTATGGCTACACCTTC. Amino acids: CASSHLGQGIYGYTF.

This chain joins TRBV12-3 or TRBV12-4 and TRBJ2-7, with D possibly being TRBD1 (5 bases). V lost 5 bases, J lost 4 bases, and 9 bases lay in between. This CDR3 spans 12 amino acids. This CDR3 reads CASSPTEYEQYF. In nucleotides, the CDR3 is TGTGCCAGCAGTCCGACAGAGTACGAGCAGTACTTC.

The chain is built from TRBV5-1 and TRBJ1-2; 8 bases are a match to TRBD1. Looked up from germline, CDR1 is SGHRS and CDR2 is YFSETQ. The J segment lost 2 bases and the V segment lost 4 bases, leaving 7 bases of the junction unmatched. The CDR3 is made up of 15 amino acids. The CDR3 region has the DNA TGCGCCAGCAGCCCACCGACAGGGGACAACTATGGCTACACCTTC. It encodes CASSPPTGDNYGYTF.

This chain joins TRBV5-1 and TRBJ2-7; 14 bases map to TRBD2. Trimming took 7 bases from V and 6 from J; bases not matched to a gene: 9. CDR1 and CDR2 from the germline V gene are SGHRS and YFSETQ. The CDR3 runs 15 residues. DNA for the CDR3: TGCGCCAGCGGGACTGGACTAGCGGGAGGAGGCGAGCAGTACTTC. Amino acids: CASGTGLAGGGEQYF.

This clone occurred once. V is TRBV5-1 and J is TRBJ2-5, with 14 bases matching TRBD2. Germline CDR1 and CDR2: SGHRS and YFSETQ. V shed 4 bases, J shed 7 bases, and the junction held 12 bases outside the gene matches. This CDR3 has 17 amino acids. The CDR3 DNA follows: TGCGCCAGCAGCCAGGGGACTAGCGGGAGACTTGGCGTGACCCAGTACTTC. Protein sequence: CASSQGTSGRLGVTQYF. Together with reference TRBV5-1 and TRBJ2-5, the CDR3 gives the full variable domain: KAGVTQTPRYLIKTRGQQVTLSCSPISGHRSVSWYQQTPGQGLQFLFEYFSETQRNKGNFPGRFSGRQFSNSRSEMNVSTLELGDSALYLCASSQGTSGRLGVTQYFGPGTRLLVL.

The chain links TRBV5-4 to TRBJ2-5, with 9 bases fitting TRBD2. Germline V gives CDR1 SGHNT, CDR2 YYREEE (reference sequence). The CDR3 runs 15 residues. V was clipped by 5 bases and J by 7 bases; unmatched bases: 12. The CDR3 loop is CASSLKGGREGTQYF. In nucleotides, the CDR3 is TGTGCCAGCAGTTTAAAAGGGGGGCGGGAGGGGACCCAGTACTTC.

The chain joins TRBV25-1 to TRBJ2-3, with D possibly TRBD1 on 5 matching bases. This CDR3 has 16 amino acids. Trimming took off 1 base at V and 0 bases at J, with 11 bases between the two ends. Germline V lookup: CDR1 MGHDK, CDR2 SYGVNS. The chain's CDR3 is CASSEWGRISTDTQYF. CDR3 bases: TGTGCCAGCAGTGAATGGGGCAGGATCAGCACAGATACGCAGTATTTT.

This sequence joins TRBV7-3 and TRBJ2-2; D is possibly TRBD2 (5 bases). Trimming pared 1 base from V and 7 bases from J, leaving 10 bases between. The CDR3 has 14 amino acids. In germline, CDR1 is SGHTA, CDR2 FQGTGA. CDR3 in amino acids: CASSLMTRVGELFF. For the CDR3, the DNA is TGTGCCAGCAGCTTAATGACGAGGGTCGGGGAGCTGTTTTTT.

The chain employs TRBV6-5 and TRBJ1-6; 8 positions agree with TRBD1. V lost 8 bases to trimming and J lost 1 base; unmatched junction nucleotides: 1. Per germline, CDR1 MNHEY and CDR2 SVGAGI. CDR3 length: 14 amino acids. The CDR3 protein is CASQGASYNSPLHF. DNA for the CDR3: TGTGCCAGCCAGGGGGCTTCCTATAATTCACCCCTCCACTTT.

The chain combines TRBV3-1 (or the pseudogene TRBV3-2) with TRBJ2-7; TRBD1 aligns across 7 bases. The V and J ends lost 6 bases and 5 bases, in that order; junction bases with no gene match: 10. The CDR3 has 14 residues. Per the germline V gene, CDR1 is LGHDT and CDR2 is YNNKEL (reference sequence). The CDR3 coding sequence is TGTGCCAGCAGAAACCTCCACAGGGGCCACGAGCAGTACTTC. Translation: CASRNLHRGHEQYF.

The chain has TRBV14 and TRBJ2-3; 14 bases fit TRBD2. The V gene end was trimmed by 3 bases and the J gene end by 5 bases; junction bases not matched to a gene: 13. Germline V gives CDR1 SGHDN, CDR2 FVKESK. This CDR3 spans 19 amino acids. The CDR3 DNA is TGTGCCAGCAGCCATTCCGGGACTAGCGGGAGAGAAGCAGGAGATACGCAGTATTTT. It codes for CASSHSGTSGREAGDTQYF.

This clone is a singleton in its sample. The chain uses TRBV27 and TRBJ2-7; TRBD1 aligns across 10 bases. V dropped 0 bases and J dropped 6; count of bases not matched to a gene: 2. CDR1 and CDR2 (germline): MNHEY, SMNVEV (reference sequence). The CDR3 runs to 14 residues. CDR3: CASSLSGQGTEQYF. DNA of the CDR3: TGTGCCAGCAGTTTATCGGGACAGGGGACCGAGCAGTACTTC.